The subject of this entry is one T cell receptor (beta chain). What it binds is unknown. Exclusion of a patient followed from autoimmune disease history or systemic immunosuppression. Some clones are missing from TCRdb's copy, which holds only in-frame ones; the method was immunoSEQ multiplex PCR. The sample holds around 49,000 clones, 60% to 80% seen once. V was pared by 3 bases and J by 2 bases, with 7 bases between. Looked up from germline, CDR1 is SGHDN and CDR2 is FVKESK. The CDR3 consists of 13 residues. The sample belongs to a study of OX40 agonist ivuxolimab in advanced cancers. Whole-study context: Partial responses occurred in Three dose-escalation patients, one with hepatocellular carcinoma and two with cutaneous melanoma. Regarding the study as a whole: Researchers did not determine the expanded peripheral T cells' antigen specificity.

This clonotype originated in an adult with an advanced solid tumor such as melanoma, head and neck, liver or kidney cancer. This specimen was CD4+ or CD8+ T cells sorted from blood, taken in a trial of the OX40 agonist ivuxolimab. V and J are TRBV14 and TRBJ2-5; no reliable D call. The CDR3 DNA is TGTGCCAGCAGCCAGCAAATTCAAGAGACCCAGTACTTC. Translating it yields CASSQQIQETQYF.